The source of this T cell receptor beta chain is a study of shared clonotypes between healthy human individuals. Whole-study findings and limits: Sharing across a handful of donors was seen in 4% to 5% of naive CD4 clonotypes. The represented genetic and exposure-history diversity was limited by the small number of donors.

This clone was seen just once. Its target is not known. The same CDR3 is also encoded by other DNA sequences in this sample. Data came from immunoSEQ multiplex PCR; TCRdb stores just in-frame clones and leaves some out. The sample contains 2 million to 2.5 million clones, 90% to 95% of which appear only once. V shed 2 bases, J shed 4 bases, and the junction held 2 bases outside the gene matches. Germline lookup yields CDR1 SNHLY and CDR2 FYNNEI. This CDR3 comprises 14 residues. The origin of this receptor is a young man in good health. Some clones in this sample may be carry-over from other donors' samples. Sequencing was performed on naive CD4+ T cells from PBMCs. The subset: CD45RA+ positively selected. The chain is built from TRBV2 and TRBJ1-5; TRBD1 aligns across 7 bases. The CDR3 spells CASSEPRGNQPQHF. The CDR3 bases are TGTGCCAGCAGTGAACCCAGGGGGAATCAGCCCCAGCATTTT.